This TCR beta chain was captured by sequencing in a study of cytomegalovirus exposure and HLA in healthy donors. Study as a whole: An earlier analysis found roughly 100 million unique TCR beta sequences from approximately 190 million T cells.

In regard to this clone: What it recognizes is unknown.

The PCR was carried out with 60 Vbeta primers and 13 Jbeta primers. TCRdb keeps only in-frame clones here, not all; method: immunoSEQ multiplex PCR. The sample contains about 94,000 clones, 79% of which appear only once. This CDR3 is built from 17 residues. Germline V CDR1 and CDR2: MNHEY, SMNVEV (reference sequence). V dropped 4 bases and J dropped 0 bases, with 13 bases sitting between them. The study, taken as a whole, reports: Prior analysis indicated that the majority of TCR beta V segments exhibited productivity approximately 87% or approximately 30% of the time.

This TCR was recovered from a woman aged 40 to 49 in good health and CMV-seronegative. The chain joins TRBV27 to TRBJ1-6; maybe TRBD1 (5 bases). Sequenced material: PBMCs. The CDR3 sequence is CASSSPGLSSYNSPLHF. As DNA, the CDR3 is TGTGCCAGCAGTTCCCCGGGACTGAGCTCCTATAATTCACCCCTCCACTTT.